These 9 T cell receptor beta chains were sequenced from one sample in a study of breast tumors, draining lymph nodes, adjacent tissues. Samples came from axillary lymph nodes draining the breast cancer. Each CDR3 protein is one row after TCRdb ran MiXCR on the multiplex PCR reads. The sample includes some 110,000 distinct CDR3 sequences, approximately 28% of them seen just once. The sequencing sample was made of axillary lymph node tissue. The source is a female donor with breast cancer. Some clones in this sample may be carry-over from other donors' samples.

This clonotype was seen once. Here the CDR3 omits its conserved ending phenylalanine or tryptophan, so a read error is the likely source. The gene calls are TRBV19 and TRBJ2-5; TRBD1 agrees at 7 bases. V was pared by 2 bases and J by 0 bases, with 6 bases of the junction left unmatched. Per the germline V gene, CDR1 is LNHDA and CDR2 is SQIVND (reference sequence). CDR3 length: 16 amino acids. The CDR3 loop reads CASSILKTGNQETQYS. The CDR3 nucleotides are TGTGCCAGTAGTATACTTAAGACAGGGAACCAAGAGACCCAGTACTCC.

This clonotype has a count of ten or more. The chain couples TRBV7-8 to TRBJ1-6; TRBD1 is a possible D gene (6 bases). V lost 4 bases and J 9 bases, leaving 16 bases between the germline ends. In germline, CDR1 is SGHVS, CDR2 FQNEAQ. This CDR3 is built from 15 residues. The CDR3 DNA follows: TGTGCCAGCAGCTCCCAGGGGCTTTTGATTTCACCCCTCCACTTT. Translation gives CASSSQGLLISPLHF.

The DNA for the CDR3 is TGCAGTGCTGCCGGGACTAGCCCCTACGAGCAGTACTTC. It encodes CSAAGTSPYEQYF. V is TRBV20-1 and J is TRBJ2-7; 9 bases agree with TRBD2. The J segment lost 2 bases and the V segment lost 5 bases, leaving 4 bases of the junction unmatched. Germline lookup yields CDR1 DFQATT and CDR2 SNEGSKA (reference sequence). The CDR3 totals 13 residues.

In this sample, this clonotype turned up many times. This sequence joins TRBV6-5 and TRBJ2-2; 9 nucleotides align to TRBD1. Looked up from germline, CDR1 is MNHEY and CDR2 is SVGAGI. The CDR3 sequence is 16 residues long. V lost 0 bases, J lost 9 bases, and 8 bases stayed unmatched. The CDR3 sequence: CASSYSTGGRTRELFF. The CDR3 DNA follows: TGTGCCAGCAGTTACTCGACAGGGGGGAGGACCCGGGAGCTGTTTTTT.

A note on this clonotype: A junction end diverges from the germline sequence, so it may reflect a read error. This chain joins TRBV5-4 and TRBJ2-3, with D perhaps assigned TRBD1 or TRBD2 (5 bases each). Germline CDR1 and CDR2: SGHNT and YYREEE (reference sequence). The CDR3 is 14 amino acids. CDR3 sequence: CASSLRGRNNEQYF. The CDR3 DNA is TGTGCCAGCAGCTTGCGGGGACGCAACAATGAGCAGTACTTT.

This clonotype was counted ten times or more. This chain uses TRBV13 with TRBJ2-7; 7 bases map to TRBD1. This CDR3 has 14 residues. Germline assignment: CDR1 PRHDT and CDR2 FYEKMQ (reference sequence). V was pared by 4 bases and J by 2 bases, with 5 bases of the junction left unmatched. CDR3 protein: CASSSGQSTYEQYF. In DNA, the CDR3 is TGTGCCAGCAGCTCGGGACAGTCGACCTACGAGCAGTACTTC.

This clonotype appeared many times. This chain joins TRBV30 and TRBJ1-5; tentative D call: TRBD1 (5 bases). The CDR3 length is 13 residues. V shed 3 bases and J shed 1 base, with 7 bases lying between them. Germline V gene lookup returns CDR1 GTSNPN and CDR2 SVGIG (reference sequence). The CDR3 sequence is CAWSQGSNQPQHF. Here the CDR3 DNA reads TGTGCCTGGAGCCAGGGAAGCAATCAGCCCCAGCATTTT.

This clonotype was counted only a few times. The chain is built from TRBV28 and TRBJ2-3; D tentatively reads TRBD1 or TRBD2 (7 bases each). V shed 4 bases and J shed 1 base, with 12 bases lying between them. Germline values: CDR1 MDHEN, CDR2 SYDVKM. This CDR3 has 15 amino acids. CDR3 bases: TGTGCCAGCAGTTCGACAGGGAGGGGCACAGATACGCAGTATTTT. This gives the protein CASSSTGRGTDTQYF.

This clonotype was detected ten times or more. This chain connects TRBV19 to TRBJ2-1; D not resolved. CDR1 is LNHDA, CDR2 SQIVND, per germline (reference sequence). The CDR3 spans 11 residues. V lost 5 bases to trimming and J lost 6 bases, with 5 bases between them. The CDR3 nucleotides read TGTGCCAGTAGTCTCTCCAATGAGCAGTTCTTC. This translates into CASSLSNEQFF.